The entry below gives a single T cell receptor beta chain sequence along with its context. There is no known antigen for this receptor. Base qualities were left out, and no much larger clone turns up one base away. These data come from a study of shared clonotypes between healthy human individuals (dated by TCRdb to 2018 to 2020). For context, the study as a whole: The cohort comprised two women and a few men aged 18 to 49 years. For each donor, three plates each were used for CD4 naive and CD4 memory, two plates were used for CD8 naive, and one plate was used for CD8 memory. Libraries were prepared and TCR repertoires were sequenced by different laboratories using diverse techniques, in order to increase sequencing depth and limit assay-specific biases. Each donor's leukapheresis produced roughly between about 0.9 and 9.5 billion PBMCs. Blood TCR repertoires of about 5 healthy adults were deeply sequenced to estimate repertoire size and the extent of clonotype sharing between individuals.

CD8 naive samples were CD45RO-negative cells positively selected for CCR7, giving a CD45RA+CCR7+ population that excluded TemRA cells. The donors were healthy, HIV-negative adults who had no recently reported acute infections or vaccinations. All donors were Caucasian adults living in Nashville, Tennessee, USA. After blood collection by leukapheresis, PBMCs were isolated using Ficoll-Histopaque density gradient centrifugation and then cryopreserved in the vapor phase of liquid nitrogen. Analytical flow cytometry was used to check the purity and quantity of each magnetically sorted T cell population. Each sorted fraction had its genomic DNA isolated and then quantified by UV absorbance on a Nanodrop 2000c. General conclusions and limits of the study: Naive subsets generally had larger estimated clonotype richness than memory subsets did. Rarefaction of sorted-subset datasets indicated incomplete sequencing despite the large sequencing depth. Pairwise subsampling indicated that sequencing depth was expected to affect the degree of clonotype sharing among donors. Only blood was sampled, and tissue TCR repertoires likely differ from those in blood. The small number of donors limited the genetic and exposure-history diversity represented. Compared with non-shared clonotypes, clonotypes shared by all four sorted-subset donors had higher generation probabilities. Approximately 5% of naive CD4, approximately 3.7% of naive CD8, about 2.1% of memory CD4, and 0.4% of memory CD8 clonotypes were shared across several donors.

V is cut back by 6 bases and J by 3 bases, with 9 bases in the junction unmatched. Its CDR3 holds 15 amino acids, cysteine through phenylalanine. Of all the DNA, just the CDR3 is kept, 45 bases in frame from base 1. Based on the germline V gene (reference sequence), the CDR1 and CDR2 sequences are SEHNR and FQNEAQ. Using the deep immunoSEQ assay, multiplex PCR amplified TCR CDR3 regions from genomic DNA. Extracted genomic DNA from each cell subset was distributed evenly across all wells of several immunoSEQ 96-well plates, and each plate was treated as a replicate. Each replicate PCR for sorted subsets received 200 ng genomic DNA, equal to 28,000 or so T cell genomes. Purified libraries were measured with a Qubit 3.0 fluorometer, size-checked on a Bioanalyzer 2100, and measured again with the KAPA Library Quantification kit. Each immunoSEQ 96-well plate was sequenced on its own single-read 150-cycle Illumina NextSeq 550 flow cell. For the original study's pipeline: Because the immunoSEQ output held only junctional sequences and lacked quality scores, the filtering could not match the filtering applied to full-length reads. To assign V/J genes and CDR3, sequences were annotated using PyIR, a Python wrapper for IgBLAST v1.9, with IMGT germline references. Any read was removed if the V/J assignment was weak (E-value above 1e-6), the CDR3 was missing, or the read contained stop codons, out-of-frame junctions, or ambiguous translated residues. V3J clonotypes were defined as sequences sharing the same inferred V gene, J gene, and CDR3 amino acid sequence. The percentage overlap between two repertoires was calculated by dividing the number of shared unique clonotypes by the size of the smaller repertoire. RTK rarefaction, the Chao1 estimator, and Recon v2.1 estimates of unobserved clonotypes were used to assess repertoire richness. For all TCRbeta clonotypes obtained by the gDNA method from a few donors, generation probabilities were computed with OLGA. Sourced from immuneACCESS, this table was stored by TCRdb with only in-frame sequences that have V and J called. A share of the clones is absent; for the studies checked, an unresolved V gene accounts for under half, and the remainder has no known explanation. The DNA was the basis for D and trimming; V, J and clone size are from that table. In this sample the table shows nearly 2 million clones, roughly 95% of which occur a single time. The top ten clones comprise around 1.2% of the sample.

Here the chain combines TRBV7-9 and TRBJ2-7; 9 central bases correspond to TRBD1. The sample comprised naive CD8+ T cells sorted from blood. The cell subset or site label, read with the paper, signifies: CD45RA+CCR7+. This receptor was taken from a man aged 18 to 30 in good health. CDR3 reads: CASSPLEGQGYEQYF. The bases are TGTGCCAGCAGTCCGTTGGAGGGACAGGGCTACGAGCAGTACTTC.